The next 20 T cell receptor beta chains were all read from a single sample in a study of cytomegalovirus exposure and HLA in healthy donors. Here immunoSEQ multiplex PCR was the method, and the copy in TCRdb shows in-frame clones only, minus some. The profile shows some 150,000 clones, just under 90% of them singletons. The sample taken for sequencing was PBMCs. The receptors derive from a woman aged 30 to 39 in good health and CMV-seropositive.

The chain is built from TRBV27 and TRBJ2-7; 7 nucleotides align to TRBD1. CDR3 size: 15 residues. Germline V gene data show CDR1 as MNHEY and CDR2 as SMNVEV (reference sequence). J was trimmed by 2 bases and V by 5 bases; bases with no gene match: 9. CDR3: CASSPLTGPTYEQYF. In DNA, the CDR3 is TGTGCCAGCAGTCCCTTGACAGGGCCCACCTACGAGCAGTACTTC.

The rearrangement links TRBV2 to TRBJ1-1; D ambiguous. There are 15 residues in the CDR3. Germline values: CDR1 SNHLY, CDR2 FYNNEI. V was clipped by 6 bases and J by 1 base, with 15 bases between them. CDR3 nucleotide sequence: TGTGCCAGCAGGGGCCCCTCGGCCCCGAACACTGAAGCTTTCTTT. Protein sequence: CASRGPSAPNTEAFF.

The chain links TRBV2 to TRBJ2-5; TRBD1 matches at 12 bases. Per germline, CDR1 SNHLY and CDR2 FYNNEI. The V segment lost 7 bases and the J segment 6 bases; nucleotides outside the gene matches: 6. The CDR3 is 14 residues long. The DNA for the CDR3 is TGTGCCAGCATCCTCCGGGACAGGGGGCAGACCCAGTACTTC. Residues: CASILRDRGQTQYF. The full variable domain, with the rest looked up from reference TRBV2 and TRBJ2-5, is EPEVTQTPSHQVTQMGQEVILRCVPISNHLYFYWYRQILGQKVEFLVSFYNNEISEKSEIFDDQFSVERPDGSNFTLKIRSTKLEDSAMYFCASILRDRGQTQYFGPGTRLLVL.

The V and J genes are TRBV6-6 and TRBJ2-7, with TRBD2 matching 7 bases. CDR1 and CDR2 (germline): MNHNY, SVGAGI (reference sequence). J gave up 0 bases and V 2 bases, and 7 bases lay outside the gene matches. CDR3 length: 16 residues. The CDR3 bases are TGTGCCAGCAGTTACACCCCTAGCGGTAGCTCCTACGAGCAGTACTTC. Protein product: CASSYTPSGSSYEQYF.

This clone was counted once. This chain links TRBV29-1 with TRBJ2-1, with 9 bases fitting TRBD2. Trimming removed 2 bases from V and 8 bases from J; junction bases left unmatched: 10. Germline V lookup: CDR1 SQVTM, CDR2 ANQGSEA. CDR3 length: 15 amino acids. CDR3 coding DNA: TGCAGCGTTGAACCGGGCGGGGGGGCCAGGGATGAGCAGTTCTTC. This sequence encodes CSVEPGGGARDEQFF.

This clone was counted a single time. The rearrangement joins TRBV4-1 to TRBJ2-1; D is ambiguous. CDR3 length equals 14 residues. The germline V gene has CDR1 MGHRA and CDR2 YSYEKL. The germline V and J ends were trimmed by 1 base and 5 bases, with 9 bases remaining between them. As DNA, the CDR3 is TGCGCCAGCAGCCAAGGTGAGCTACACAATGAGCAGTTCTTC. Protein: CASSQGELHNEQFF.

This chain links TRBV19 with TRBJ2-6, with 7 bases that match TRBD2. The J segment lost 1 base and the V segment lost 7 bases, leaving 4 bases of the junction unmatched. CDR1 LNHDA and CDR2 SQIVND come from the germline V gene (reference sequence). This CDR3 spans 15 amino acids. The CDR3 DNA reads TGTGCCAGTATTCAGGGAGGGTCTGGGGCCAACGTCCTGACTTTC. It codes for CASIQGGSGANVLTF.

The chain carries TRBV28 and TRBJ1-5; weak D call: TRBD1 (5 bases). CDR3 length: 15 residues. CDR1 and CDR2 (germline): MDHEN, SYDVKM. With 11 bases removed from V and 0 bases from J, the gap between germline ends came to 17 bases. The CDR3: CASSRAGYSNQPQHF. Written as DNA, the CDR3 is TGTGCCTCCTCCAGGGCAGGCTATAGCAATCAGCCCCAGCATTTT.

The CDR3 sequence is CASSLVGAAPVPYNEQFF. The CDR3 DNA reads as TGTGCCAGCAGCTTAGTCGGAGCAGCCCCAGTCCCCTACAATGAGCAGTTCTTC. V and J are TRBV7-2 and TRBJ2-1; D ambiguous. Germline assignment: CDR1 SGHTA and CDR2 FQGNSA. Deletions cut 1 base from V and 2 bases from J, with 18 bases between. This CDR3 comprises 18 residues.

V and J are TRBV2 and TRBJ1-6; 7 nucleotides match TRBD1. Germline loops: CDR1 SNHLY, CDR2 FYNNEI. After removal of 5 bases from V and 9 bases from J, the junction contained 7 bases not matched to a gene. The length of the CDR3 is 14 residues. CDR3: CASSIQGGVSPLHF. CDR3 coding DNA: TGTGCCAGCAGTATACAAGGGGGCGTTTCACCCCTCCACTTT.

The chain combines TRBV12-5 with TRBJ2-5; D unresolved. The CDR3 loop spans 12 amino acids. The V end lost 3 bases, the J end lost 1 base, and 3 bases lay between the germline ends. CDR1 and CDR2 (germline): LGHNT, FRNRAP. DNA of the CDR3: TGTGCTAGTGGTTTCAGCCAAGAGACCCAGTACTTC. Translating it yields CASGFSQETQYF.

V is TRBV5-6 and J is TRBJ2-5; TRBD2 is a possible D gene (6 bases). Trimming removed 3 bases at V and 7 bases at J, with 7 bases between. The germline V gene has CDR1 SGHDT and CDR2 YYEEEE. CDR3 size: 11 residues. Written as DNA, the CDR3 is TGTGCCAGCAGCTATAGCGGGACCCAGTACTTC. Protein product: CASSYSGTQYF.

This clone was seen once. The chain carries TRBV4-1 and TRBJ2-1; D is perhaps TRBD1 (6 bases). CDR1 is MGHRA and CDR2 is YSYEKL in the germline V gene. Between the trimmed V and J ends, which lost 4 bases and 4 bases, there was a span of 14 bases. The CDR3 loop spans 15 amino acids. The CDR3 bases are TGCGCCAGCAGCCGCCAAGGGGGTGATTACAATGAGCAGTTCTTC. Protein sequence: CASSRQGGDYNEQFF.

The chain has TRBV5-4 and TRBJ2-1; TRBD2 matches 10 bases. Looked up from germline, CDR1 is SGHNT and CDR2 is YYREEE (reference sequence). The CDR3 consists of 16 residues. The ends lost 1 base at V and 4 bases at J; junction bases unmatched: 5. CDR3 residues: CASSLSGTSVYNEQFF. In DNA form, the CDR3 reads TGTGCCAGCAGCTTGTCCGGGACTAGCGTATACAATGAGCAGTTCTTC.

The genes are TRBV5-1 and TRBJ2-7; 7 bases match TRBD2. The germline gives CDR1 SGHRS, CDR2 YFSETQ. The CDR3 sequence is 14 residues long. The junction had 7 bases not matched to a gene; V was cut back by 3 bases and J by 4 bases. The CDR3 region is CASSSLGGGYEQYF. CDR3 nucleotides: TGCGCCAGCAGCTCGTTGGGGGGAGGGTACGAGCAGTACTTC.

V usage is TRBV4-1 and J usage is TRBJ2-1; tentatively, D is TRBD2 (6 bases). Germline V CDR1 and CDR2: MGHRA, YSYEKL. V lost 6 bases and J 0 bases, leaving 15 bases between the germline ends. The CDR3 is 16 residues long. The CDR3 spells CASRIGTSSSYNEQFF. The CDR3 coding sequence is TGCGCCAGCAGAATAGGGACTTCCAGCTCCTACAATGAGCAGTTCTTC.

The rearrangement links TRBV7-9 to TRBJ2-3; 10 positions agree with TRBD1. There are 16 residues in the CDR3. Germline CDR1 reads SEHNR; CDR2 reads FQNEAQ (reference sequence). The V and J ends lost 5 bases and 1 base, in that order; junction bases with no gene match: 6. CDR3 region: CASSPHGTGGTDTQYF. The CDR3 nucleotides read TGTGCCAGCAGCCCACATGGGACAGGGGGCACAGATACGCAGTATTTT.

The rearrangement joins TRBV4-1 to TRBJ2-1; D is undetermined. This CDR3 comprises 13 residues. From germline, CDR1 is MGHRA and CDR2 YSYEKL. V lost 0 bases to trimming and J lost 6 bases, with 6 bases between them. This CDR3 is CASSQENSNEQFF. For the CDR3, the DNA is TGCGCCAGCAGCCAAGAAAACAGCAATGAGCAGTTCTTC.

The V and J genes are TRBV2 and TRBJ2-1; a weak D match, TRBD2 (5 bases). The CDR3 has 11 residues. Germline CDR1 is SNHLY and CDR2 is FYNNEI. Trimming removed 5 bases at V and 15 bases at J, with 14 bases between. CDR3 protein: CASSTVYEGFF. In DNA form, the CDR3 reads TGTGCCAGCAGTACAGTGTATGAGGGGTTCTTC.

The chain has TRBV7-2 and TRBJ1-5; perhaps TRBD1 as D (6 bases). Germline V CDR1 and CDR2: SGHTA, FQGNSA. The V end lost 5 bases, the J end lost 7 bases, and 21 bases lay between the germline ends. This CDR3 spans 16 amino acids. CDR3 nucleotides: TGTGCCAGCAGCCAACATTCGGGGGGGGCTGGACAGCCCCAGCATTTT. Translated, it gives CASSQHSGGAGQPQHF.